This T cell receptor beta chain was sequenced for a study of response to subunit inactivated influenza vaccine. Study-wide results and caveats: Every seasonal influenza vaccination brings in few new T cells, the authors suggested.

Germline values: CDR1 MNHEY, CDR2 SVGEGT. This CDR3 comprises 13 residues. The ends were cut back, 7 bases at V and 9 bases at J, with 18 bases in the middle. TCRdb fed the RT-PCR reads into MiXCR, producing one record per CDR3 protein. Of roughly 670,000 distinct CDR3 sequences listed, approximately 14% are singletons. This clonotype has just a few counts. Its target is not known. The chain uses TRBV6-2 or TRBV6-3 and TRBJ1-1; D might be TRBD1 (6 bases). The starting material was PBMCs from blood, obtained around two weeks before vaccination. The clonotype comes from a man aged 50 or older who received an inactivated influenza vaccine. The chain's CDR3 is CASKRQATVKAFF. The CDR3 DNA is TGTGCCAGCAAGAGACAGGCGACGGTAAAAGCTTTCTTT.